This TCR beta chain was sequenced during a study of T cell changes during pregnancy in multiple sclerosis. The data were produced by immunoSEQ multiplex PCR, yet TCRdb's version contains in-frame clones alone and is incomplete. The sample lists about 97,000 clones; 90% were seen once. Germline V CDR1 and CDR2: GTSNPN, SVGIG (reference sequence). Trimming removed 2 bases from V and 4 bases from J; junction bases left unmatched: 4. The length of the CDR3 is 15 residues. This chain links TRBV30 with TRBJ2-3, with 12 bases fitting TRBD1. This material consisted of peripheral blood, taken in the second trimester of pregnancy. This receptor was identified in a female donor in good health, enrolled as a control in a pregnancy study. This CDR3 is CAWSRGTGGADTQYF. The CDR3 coding sequence is TGTGCCTGGAGTAGGGGGACAGGGGGCGCAGATACGCAGTATTTT.